A selection of T cell receptor beta chains follows, all from one sample in a study of T cell repertoires in cytomegalovirus infection. TCRdb fed the reads into MiXCR, producing one record per CDR3 protein. The profile shows more than 400,000 distinct CDR3 sequences, around a quarter of them singletons. The sample consisted of PBMCs. These receptors all stem from a human donor in good health (CMV status not recorded). Some clones in this sample may be carry-over from other donors' samples. Both conserved end residues are part of each CDR3. Each record gives: J gene, V gene, clone size, CDR3 protein. Expanded clones get a size class; other rows say once, few or many, or leave the size out.

J: TRBJ1-3
V: TRBV4-2
size: few
CDR3: CASSQDSSGAGNTIYF

J: TRBJ1-5
V: TRBV4-1
size: -
CDR3: CASSQVKGNSNQPQHF

J: TRBJ2-7
V: TRBV7-2
size: many
CDR3: CASSSRLLRYEQYF

J: TRBJ1-3
V: TRBV29-1
size: few
CDR3: CSVGKGTGEGNTIYF

J: TRBJ2-1
V: TRBV20-1
size: -
CDR3: CSASVPGEQFF

J: TRBJ2-6
V: TRBV6-2/TRBV6-3
size: few
CDR3: CASSEHSGANVLTF

J: TRBJ2-1
V: TRBV6-1
size: many
CDR3: CASSRLADSYNEQFF

J: TRBJ1-5
V: TRBV4-1
size: few
CDR3: CASSHPQGANQPQHF

J: TRBJ2-4
V: TRBV7-2
size: many
CDR3: CASSSAPPKQYF

J: TRBJ2-7
V: TRBV7-2
size: many
CDR3: CASSGVETDYEQYF

J: TRBJ2-5
V: TRBV11-1
size: -
CDR3: CASSPIRDSEETQYF

J: TRBJ1-2
V: TRBV28
size: -
CDR3: CASSYGTGGRDYGYTF

J: TRBJ2-3
V: TRBV4-3
size: -
CDR3: CASSQDDFTGSTDTQYF

J: TRBJ2-1
V: TRBV7-8
size: many
CDR3: CASSPPRGGGNEQFF

J: TRBJ2-3
V: TRBV7-2
size: many
CDR3: CASSIAGGSTDTQYF

J: TRBJ1-5
V: TRBV7-8
size: many
CDR3: CASSLAGQGWNQPQHF

J: TRBJ2-5
V: TRBV7-2
size: many
CDR3: CASSLVQFAGQREQETQYF

J: TRBJ2-7
V: TRBV7-2
size: many
CDR3: CASSLELADSYEQYF

J: TRBJ2-1
V: TRBV20-1
size: few
CDR3: CSARSLSGNFNEQFF

J: TRBJ2-2
V: TRBV10-1
size: few
CDR3: CASSAYRDNTGELFF

J: TRBJ1-4
V: TRBV7-2
size: many
CDR3: CASSLARTAGEKLFF

J: TRBJ2-6
V: TRBV4-3
size: -
CDR3: CASSQESRSANVLTF

J: TRBJ1-1
V: TRBV19
size: -
CDR3: CATTGPGARNTEAFF

J: TRBJ1-2
V: TRBV6-2/TRBV6-3
size: -
CDR3: CASSYTYGYTF

J: TRBJ2-5
V: TRBV2
size: many
CDR3: CASRDRVGETQYF

J: TRBJ1-5
V: TRBV6-2/TRBV6-3
size: once
CDR3: CASSLRRARRNQPQHF

J: TRBJ2-1
V: TRBV28
size: -
CDR3: CASSRVGQGMDEQFF

J: TRBJ2-5
V: TRBV20-1
size: -
CDR3: CSARGGGYETQYF

J: TRBJ2-1
V: TRBV7-2
size: many
CDR3: CASSLVPGGRGPNEQFF

J: TRBJ2-3
V: TRBV3-1
size: -
CDR3: CASSQTGLGTDTQYF

J: TRBJ2-7
V: TRBV28
size: few
CDR3: CASSRAGQAREQYF

J: TRBJ1-2
V: TRBV7-6
size: many
CDR3: CASSQQASDGYTF

J: TRBJ2-5
V: TRBV6-8
size: -
CDR3: CASSYARGRQETQYF

J: TRBJ1-1
V: TRBV7-4
size: once
CDR3: CASSLAAGRGNTEAFF

J: TRBJ2-4
V: TRBV2
size: -
CDR3: CASSGSGSENIQYF

J: TRBJ2-3
V: TRBV7-8
size: -
CDR3: CASSRSLRGSTDTQYF